This paragraph covers one TCR beta chain sequence. What it binds is not known. Possible read error: a much larger clone is one base away. The germline V gene encodes CDR1 SGHDT and CDR2 YYEEEE. Trimming left V 0 bases short and J 4 bases short, with 7 bases between. This CDR3 is built from 13 residues. The sample belongs to a study of T cell responses to AZD1222 COVID-19 vaccine. Broader study findings: Spike was spanned by vaccine-associated CD4 TCRs, which were dominant at 160-218 and 743-854.

Data came from immunoSEQ multiplex PCR; TCRdb stores just in-frame clones and leaves some out. The sample yields 150,000 to 200,000 clones, around nine tenths seen once. This specimen consisted of peripheral blood, obtained on day 0 of AZD1222 vaccination. The chain uses TRBV5-6 and TRBJ1-1; D possibly corresponds to TRBD1 (5 bases). This clonotype was sampled from an adult in good health. The DNA of the CDR3 is TGTGCCAGCAGCTTGGGGGGCTCCACTGAAGCTTTCTTT. Translated, it gives CASSLGGSTEAFF.